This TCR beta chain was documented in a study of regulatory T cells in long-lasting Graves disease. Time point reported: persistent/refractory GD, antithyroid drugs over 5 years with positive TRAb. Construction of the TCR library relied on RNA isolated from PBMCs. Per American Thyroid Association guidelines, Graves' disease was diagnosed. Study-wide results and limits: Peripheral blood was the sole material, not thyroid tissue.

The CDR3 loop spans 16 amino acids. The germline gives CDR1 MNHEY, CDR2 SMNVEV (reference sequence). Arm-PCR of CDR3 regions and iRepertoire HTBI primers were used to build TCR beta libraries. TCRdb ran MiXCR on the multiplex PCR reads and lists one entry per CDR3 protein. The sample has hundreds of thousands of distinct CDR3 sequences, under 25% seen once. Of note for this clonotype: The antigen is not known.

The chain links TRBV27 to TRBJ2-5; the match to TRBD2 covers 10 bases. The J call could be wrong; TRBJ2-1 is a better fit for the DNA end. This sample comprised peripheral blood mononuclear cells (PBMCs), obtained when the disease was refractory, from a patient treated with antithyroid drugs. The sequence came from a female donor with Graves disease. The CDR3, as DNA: TGTGCCAGCAGTCCCAGAGAAGCGGGAGGGCCCAGAGAGCAGTTCTTC. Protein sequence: CASSPREAGGPREQFF.